What follows are 5 T cell receptor beta chains derived from one specimen sequenced in a study of T-cell memory formation after mild COVID-19. TCRdb re-analysed the 5' RACE reads in MiXCR, keeping a single row per CDR3 protein. The sample carries hundreds of thousands of distinct CDR3 sequences, approximately 29% recorded once. What was sequenced was PBMCs or a T cell subset sorted from them (not recorded which). Receptor source: an adult woman who had mild COVID-19 (a few samples of this study predate the infection). Cell type and time point are not known.

The chain's CDR3 is CASSSTGTPNAPWDEQFF. DNA of the CDR3: TGTGCCAGCAGCTCTACCGGGACTCCTAACGCACCGTGGGATGAGCAGTTCTTC. The chain couples TRBV7-2 to TRBJ2-1, with D perhaps matching TRBD2 (6 bases). Trimming shortened V by 4 bases and J by 8 bases, and 27 bases separated the two germline ends. Germline V CDR1 and CDR2: SGHTA, FQGNSA. CDR3 length: 18 amino acids.

The CDR3 loop reads CASSEYGDRMNTEAFF. CDR3 DNA: TGTGCCAGCAGTGAGTACGGGGACAGGATGAACACTGAAGCTTTCTTT. The rearrangement joins TRBV2 to TRBJ1-1; 8 bases agree with TRBD1. Germline V CDR1 and CDR2: SNHLY, FYNNEI. The V gene end was trimmed by 3 bases and the J gene end by 0 bases; junction bases not matched to a gene: 6. This CDR3 comprises 16 residues. Looking up the rest from reference TRBV2 and TRBJ1-1 gives the full variable domain: EPEVTQTPSHQVTQMGQEVILRCVPISNHLYFYWYRQILGQKVEFLVSFYNNEISEKSEIFDDQFSVERPDGSNFTLKIRSTKLEDSAMYFCASSEYGDRMNTEAFFGQGTRLTVV.

Ten or more counts support this clonotype. The chain links TRBV5-1 to TRBJ1-1; D gene ambiguous. Between the trimmed V and J ends, which lost 0 bases and 1 base, there was a span of 13 bases. This CDR3 spans 16 amino acids. CDR1 SGHRS and CDR2 YFSETQ come from the germline V gene. This chain's CDR3 is CASSLEQALTNTEAFF. The CDR3 region has the DNA TGCGCCAGCAGCTTGGAGCAGGCACTCACGAACACTGAAGCTTTCTTT.

This clonotype has only a few counts. The chain's CDR3 is CASSLTQYSNTGELFF. The DNA of the CDR3 is TGTGCCAGCAGCTTGACGCAGTACTCGAACACCGGGGAGCTGTTTTTT. This chain joins TRBV5-5 and TRBJ2-2, with D uncertain. Germline-derived CDR1 and CDR2 are SGHKS and YYEKEE (reference sequence). V lost 1 base to trimming and J lost 0 bases, with 10 bases between them. The CDR3 loop spans 16 amino acids.

The genes are TRBV7-8 and TRBJ2-7; D unresolved. The CDR3 sequence is 11 residues long. Per germline, CDR1 SGHVS and CDR2 FQNEAQ. Trimming pared 8 bases from V and 2 bases from J, leaving 7 bases between. The CDR3 nucleotides are TGTGCCAGCCAGGACGCCTACGAGCAGTACTTC. It yields the protein CASQDAYEQYF.